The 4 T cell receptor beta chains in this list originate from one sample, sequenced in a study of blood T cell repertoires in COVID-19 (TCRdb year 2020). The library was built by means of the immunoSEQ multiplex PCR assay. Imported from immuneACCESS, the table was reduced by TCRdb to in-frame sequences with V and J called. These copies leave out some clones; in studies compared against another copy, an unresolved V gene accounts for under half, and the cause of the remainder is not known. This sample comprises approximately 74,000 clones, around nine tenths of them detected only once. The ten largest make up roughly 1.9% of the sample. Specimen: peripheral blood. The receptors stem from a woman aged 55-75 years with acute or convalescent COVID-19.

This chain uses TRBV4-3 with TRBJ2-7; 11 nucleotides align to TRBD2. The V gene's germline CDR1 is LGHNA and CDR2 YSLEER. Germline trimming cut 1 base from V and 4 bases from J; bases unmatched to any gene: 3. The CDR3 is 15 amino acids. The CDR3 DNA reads TGCGCCAGCAGCCAAGCCTCTAGCGGGGGGTACGAGCAGTACTTC. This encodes CASSQASSGGYEQYF.

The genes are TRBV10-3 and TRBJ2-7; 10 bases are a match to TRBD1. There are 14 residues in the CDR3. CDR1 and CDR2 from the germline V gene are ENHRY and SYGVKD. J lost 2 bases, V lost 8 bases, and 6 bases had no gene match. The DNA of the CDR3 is TGTGCCATCGGCCGGGGACAGGGGACCTACGAGCAGTACTTC. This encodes CAIGRGQGTYEQYF.

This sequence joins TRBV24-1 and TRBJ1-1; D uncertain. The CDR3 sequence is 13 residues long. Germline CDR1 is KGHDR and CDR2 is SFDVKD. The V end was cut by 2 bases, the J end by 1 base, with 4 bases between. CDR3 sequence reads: CATSDSWNTEAFF. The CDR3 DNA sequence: TGTGCCACCAGTGATTCCTGGAACACTGAAGCTTTCTTT.

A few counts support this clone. CDR3 sequence reads: CASSKWVAGAGDEQFF. Here the CDR3 DNA reads TGTGCCAGCAGCAAGTGGGTAGCGGGAGCAGGGGATGAGCAGTTCTTC. The rearrangement links TRBV21-1 to TRBJ2-1; the D segment call TRBD2 is taken from the table without a DNA check. TRBV21-1 is reported as a pseudogene. This CDR3 comprises 16 residues.